Shown below are 9 T cell receptor beta chains from a single sample sequenced in a study of blood T cell repertoires in COVID-19. Only in-frame clones appear in the TCRdb table, and some are missing; sequencing was by immunoSEQ multiplex PCR. The sample comprises 30,000 or so clones, roughly 87% of which are singletons, and over 13% rests with the top ten. The sequenced sample consisted of peripheral blood. The receptors here all came from a man aged 55 to 70 with active COVID-19.

The chain uses TRBV12-3 or TRBV12-4 and TRBJ1-2; 10 positions match TRBD1. This CDR3 comprises 12 residues. With 5 bases clipped from V and 7 bases from J, the junction kept 1 base outside the gene matches. In DNA, the CDR3 is TGTGCCAGCAGTGACAGGGGGCTTGGCTACACCTTC. This translates into CASSDRGLGYTF.

The chain combines TRBV7-2 with TRBJ1-6; TRBD1 is a possible D gene (6 bases). In germline, CDR1 is SGHTA, CDR2 FQGNSA. The V and J ends lost 6 bases and 7 bases respectively, with 13 bases between them. There are 14 residues in the CDR3. The CDR3 bases are TGTGCCAGCAGAAACCGCCAGGGGAATTCACCCCTCCACTTT. It translates to CASRNRQGNSPLHF.

This clone was recorded only once. The chain links TRBV10-3 to TRBJ1-5, with 7 bases matching TRBD1. V shed 6 bases, J shed 0 bases, and the junction held 8 bases outside the gene matches. The CDR3 totals 16 residues. Per the germline V gene, CDR1 is ENHRY and CDR2 is SYGVKD. The CDR3 nucleotides are TGTGCCATCAGCCCGGGACAGCGCGATAGCAATCAGCCCCAGCATTTT. This translates into CAISPGQRDSNQPQHF.

The chain carries TRBV7-9 and TRBJ2-7; D is unresolved. CDR1 and CDR2 (germline): SEHNR, FQNEAQ (reference sequence). The CDR3 sequence is 14 residues long. Trimming removed 5 bases from V and 5 bases from J, with 16 bases in between. The CDR3, as DNA: TGTGCCAGCAGCCCGGGTCTAACGTCCCACGAGCAGTACTTC. Protein sequence: CASSPGLTSHEQYF.

The chain recombines TRBV6-5 with TRBJ1-4; 7 bases line up with TRBD1. CDR3 length equals 14 residues. Germline CDR1 is MNHEY and CDR2 is SVGAGI. Trimming at V came to 6 bases and at J to 8 bases, leaving 9 bases not matched to a gene. CDR3 nucleotides: TGTGCCAGCAGGGCGGACAGGTCTCGGGAAAAACTGTTTTTT. As protein: CASRADRSREKLFF.

The rearrangement joins TRBV18 to TRBJ1-1, with 7 bases identical to TRBD1. Trimming took 5 bases from V and 0 from J; bases not matched to a gene: 6. Germline V gene data show CDR1 as KGHSH and CDR2 as LQKENI. CDR3 size: 15 residues. The CDR3 DNA sequence: TGTGCCAGCTCAAGGCTTACAGGGGTGAACACTGAAGCTTTCTTT. Encoded protein: CASSRLTGVNTEAFF.

The rearrangement links TRBV20-1 to TRBJ2-7, with 8 nucleotides matching TRBD2. Germline V gene sequence: CDR1 DFQATT, CDR2 SNEGSKA (reference sequence). This CDR3 is built from 14 residues. Germline trimming cut 3 bases from V and 0 bases from J; bases unmatched to any gene: 4. As DNA, the CDR3 is TGCAGTGCTAGTGGGACTAGAAGCTCCTACGAGCAGTACTTC. It codes for CSASGTRSSYEQYF.

The table lists this clone with a count of one. The rearrangement joins TRBV2 to TRBJ1-3, with D possibly being TRBD1 (6 bases). Germline lookup yields CDR1 SNHLY and CDR2 FYNNEI. Trimming removed 4 bases at V and 2 bases at J, with 6 bases between. This CDR3 has 13 amino acids. CDR3 coding DNA: TGTGCCAGCAGTGGGGGGCCTGGAAACACCATATATTTT. Translation gives CASSGGPGNTIYF.

V and J are TRBV11-2 and TRBJ2-7; D is perhaps TRBD1 (5 bases). The germline V and J ends were trimmed by 6 bases and 5 bases, with 17 bases remaining between them. CDR3 length: 14 residues. Germline values: CDR1 SGHAT, CDR2 FQNNGV. CDR3 sequence (DNA): TGTGCCAGCAGTCATACAGGCCCTATGCACGAGCAGTACTTC. Amino acid sequence: CASSHTGPMHEQYF.